This is a list of T cell receptor beta chains from one sample in a study of blood T cell repertoires in COVID-19. The repertoire was sequenced with immunoSEQ multiplex PCR; TCRdb's copy has only in-frame clones and lacks some. The sample has more than 200,000 clones; 87% are singletons. Sequenced sample: PBMCs or T cells enriched from blood (not recorded which). The receptors were gathered from a man aged 25-45 years who had recovered from COVID-19. Each CDR3 is given with its conserved first and last residue.

j_gene | v_gene | CDR3aa
TRBJ2-7 | TRBV18 | CASSPTVQGTYEQYF
TRBJ2-5 | TRBV28 | CASSSPPGGQETQYF
TRBJ2-1 | TRBV2 | CASSVMNEQFF
TRBJ2-5 | TRBV4-1 | CASSQDGGGGETQYF
TRBJ1-2 | TRBV20-1 | CSASLGQGLFGGYTF
TRBJ2-1 | TRBV28 | CASSGFGAAPAGYEQFF
TRBJ2-2 | TRBV19 | CASSILQAFTGELFF
TRBJ2-7 | TRBV15 | CATSRESTGGYEQYF
TRBJ2-7 | TRBV7-9 | CASSLEGLPYEQYF
TRBJ2-2 | TRBV5-1 | CASTRTTSGSGELFF
TRBJ1-5 | TRBV5-1 | CASSLIPNQPQHF
TRBJ2-1 | TRBV3-1/TRBV3-2 | CASSQDLYGSSYNEQFF
TRBJ2-6 | TRBV3-1/TRBV3-2 | CASSLTGLHSGANVLTF
TRBJ2-1 | TRBV3-1/TRBV3-2 | CASSQVSGPGTSGGAGAEQFF
TRBJ2-7 | TRBV18 | CASSPAGWYEQYF
TRBJ2-3 | TRBV6-1 | CASSDIQGSVNTQYF
TRBJ1-6 | TRBV21-1 | CASSKVERGPYNSPLHF
TRBJ2-7 | TRBV30 | CAWSLVRYEQYF
TRBJ2-1 | TRBV12-5 | CASGTGRGTYNEQFF
TRBJ2-1 | TRBV19 | CASSRLVSYNEQFF
TRBJ2-2 | TRBV24-1 | CATSDDRGQYTGELFF
TRBJ2-7 | TRBV14 | CASSQVIGTGPSEQYF
TRBJ2-7 | TRBV10-3 | CAISGETSTHEQYF
TRBJ1-5 | TRBV7-4 | CASTHGKGGGSNQPQHF
TRBJ2-2 | TRBV7-3 | CASSSGGTGELFF
TRBJ1-1 | TRBV28 | CASSSDRAFRAFF
TRBJ2-3 | TRBV5-1 | CASSFELGGGKYF
TRBJ2-1 | TRBV27 | CASSLRWGGLANEQFF
TRBJ2-7 | TRBV30 | CAWSVSSGSYEQYF
TRBJ1-1 | TRBV6-5 | CASTGWGSGNTEAFF
TRBJ2-2 | TRBV10-3 | CAISDLGGTGELFF
TRBJ1-1 | TRBV28 | CASSLGGTNTEAFF
TRBJ1-1 | TRBV6-5 | CASSYLTGKSGTEAFF
TRBJ2-7 | TRBV19 | CASRGGVSYEQYF
TRBJ1-2 | TRBV18 | CASSFRQGPYGYTF
TRBJ1-1 | TRBV28 | CASSLPRTEAFF
TRBJ2-1 | TRBV7-3 | CASSRDEQGRRFF
TRBJ2-4 | TRBV5-6 | CASSWDSQNIQYF
TRBJ1-2 | TRBV24-1 | CATSYDTNYGYTF
TRBJ2-1 | TRBV3-1/TRBV3-2 | CASSLTDGTFEQFF
TRBJ2-7 | TRBV7-9 | CASSLEGVYEQYF
TRBJ2-5 | TRBV2 | CASTGGFQETQYF
TRBJ1-3 | TRBV6-1 | CASSEQAGGNTIYF
TRBJ2-5 | TRBV18 | CASSPDIQETQYF
TRBJ2-5 | TRBV11-2 | CASSLDPLSQTQYF
TRBJ1-1 | TRBV28 | CASSFRNLQMNTEAFF
TRBJ2-7 | TRBV30 | CAWSVLPYEQYF
TRBJ2-6 | TRBV28 | CASGGAQVGANVLTF
TRBJ1-2 | TRBV6-5 | CASSYSGGGGYTF
TRBJ1-2 | TRBV5-4 | CASSLDRGRFGGYIF
TRBJ2-4 | TRBV19 | CASTRDISRTKNIQYF